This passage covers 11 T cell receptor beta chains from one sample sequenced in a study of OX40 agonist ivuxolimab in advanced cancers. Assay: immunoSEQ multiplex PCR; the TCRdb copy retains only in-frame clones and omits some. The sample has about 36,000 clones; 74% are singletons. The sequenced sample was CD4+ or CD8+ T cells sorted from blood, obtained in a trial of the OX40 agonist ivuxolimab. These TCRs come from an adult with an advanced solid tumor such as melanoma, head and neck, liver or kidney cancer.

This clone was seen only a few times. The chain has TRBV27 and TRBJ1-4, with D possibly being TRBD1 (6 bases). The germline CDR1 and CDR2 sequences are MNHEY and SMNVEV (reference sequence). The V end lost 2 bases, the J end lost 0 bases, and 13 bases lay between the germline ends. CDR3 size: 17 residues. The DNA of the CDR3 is TGTGCCAGCAGTTTAGTCGGGGGCCGTGCAACTAATGAAAAACTGTTTTTT. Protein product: CASSLVGGRATNEKLFF.

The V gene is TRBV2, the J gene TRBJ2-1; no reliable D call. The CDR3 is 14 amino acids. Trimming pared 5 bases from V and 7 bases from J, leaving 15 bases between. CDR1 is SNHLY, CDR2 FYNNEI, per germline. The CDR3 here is CASSRPVQDNEQFF. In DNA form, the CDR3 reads TGTGCCAGCAGTCGACCGGTACAAGATAATGAGCAGTTCTTC. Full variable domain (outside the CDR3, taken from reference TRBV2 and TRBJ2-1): EPEVTQTPSHQVTQMGQEVILRCVPISNHLYFYWYRQILGQKVEFLVSFYNNEISEKSEIFDDQFSVERPDGSNFTLKIRSTKLEDSAMYFCASSRPVQDNEQFFGPGTRLTVL.

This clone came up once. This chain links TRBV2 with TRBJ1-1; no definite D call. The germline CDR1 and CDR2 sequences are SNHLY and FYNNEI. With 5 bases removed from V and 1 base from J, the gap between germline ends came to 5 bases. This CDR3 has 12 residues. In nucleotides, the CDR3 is TGTGCCAGCAGTCAATGGAACACTGAAGCTTTCTTT. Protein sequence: CASSQWNTEAFF.

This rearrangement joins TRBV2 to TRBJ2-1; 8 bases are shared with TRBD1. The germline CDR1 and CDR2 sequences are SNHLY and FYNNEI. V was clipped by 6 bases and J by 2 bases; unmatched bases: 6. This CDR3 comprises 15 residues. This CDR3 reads CASSYTGGPYNEQFF. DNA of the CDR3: TGTGCCAGCAGCTACACAGGGGGACCCTACAATGAGCAGTTCTTC.

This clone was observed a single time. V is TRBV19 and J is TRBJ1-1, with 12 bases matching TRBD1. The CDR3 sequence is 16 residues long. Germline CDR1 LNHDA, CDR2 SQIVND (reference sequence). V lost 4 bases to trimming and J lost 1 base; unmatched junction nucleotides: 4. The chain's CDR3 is CASSTGQGAGNTEAFF. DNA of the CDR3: TGTGCCAGTAGTACGGGACAGGGGGCGGGGAACACTGAAGCTTTCTTT.

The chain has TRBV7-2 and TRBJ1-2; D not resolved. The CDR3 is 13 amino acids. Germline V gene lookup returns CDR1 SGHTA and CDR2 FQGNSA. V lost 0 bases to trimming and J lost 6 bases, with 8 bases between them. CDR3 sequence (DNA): TGTGCCAGCAGCTTAGCCCTTCGGGATGGCTACACCTTC. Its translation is CASSLALRDGYTF.

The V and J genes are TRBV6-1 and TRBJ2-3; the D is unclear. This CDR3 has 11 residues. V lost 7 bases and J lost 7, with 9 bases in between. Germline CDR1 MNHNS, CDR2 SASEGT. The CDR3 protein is CASILTNTQYF. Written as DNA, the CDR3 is TGTGCCAGCATCCTAACGAATACGCAGTATTTT.

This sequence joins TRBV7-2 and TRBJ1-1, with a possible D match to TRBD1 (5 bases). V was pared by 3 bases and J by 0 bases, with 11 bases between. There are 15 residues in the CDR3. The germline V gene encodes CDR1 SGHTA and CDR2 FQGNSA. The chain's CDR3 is CASSFGTAMNTEAFF. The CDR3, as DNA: TGTGCCAGCAGCTTCGGGACGGCAATGAACACTGAAGCTTTCTTT.

The chain's CDR3 is CAWRDVVAPLHF. The CDR3 region has the DNA TGTGCCTGGAGAGACGTGGTGGCGCCCCTCCACTTT. This chain joins TRBV30 and TRBJ1-6; D remains ambiguous. Trimming removed 3 bases at V and 13 bases at J, with 13 bases between. Germline-derived CDR1 and CDR2 are GTSNPN and SVGIG (reference sequence). The CDR3 spans 12 residues.

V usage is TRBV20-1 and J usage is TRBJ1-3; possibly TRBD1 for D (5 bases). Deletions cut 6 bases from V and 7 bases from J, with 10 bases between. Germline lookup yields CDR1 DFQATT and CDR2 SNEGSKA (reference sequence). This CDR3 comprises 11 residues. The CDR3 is CSASGPNTIYF. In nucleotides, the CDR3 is TGCAGTGCATCAGGGCCGAACACCATATATTTT.

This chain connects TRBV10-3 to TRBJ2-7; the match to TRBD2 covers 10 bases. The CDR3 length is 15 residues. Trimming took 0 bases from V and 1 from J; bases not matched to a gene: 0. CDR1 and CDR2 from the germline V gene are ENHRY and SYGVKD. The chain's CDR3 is CAISESSGGSYEQYF. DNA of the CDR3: TGTGCCATCAGTGAGTCTAGCGGGGGGTCCTACGAGCAGTACTTC.